A selection of T cell receptor beta chains follows, all from one sample in a study of T-cell reconstitution after alpha-beta-depleted transplantation in children. In TCRdb, the PCR reads were re-called with MiXCR into one record per CDR3 protein. The sample includes 750,000 to 950,000 distinct CDR3 sequences, 15% to 20% seen only once; the top ten take about 4.6%. The material sequenced was PBMCs, mostly from graft donor cells, taken 360 days after TCRalphabeta/CD19-depleted stem cell transplant. The receptors were sampled from a male patient younger than 18 who had a stem cell transplant for acute lymphoblastic leukemia, so the T cells may come from the graft donor. Both conserved end residues are part of each CDR3. Each record gives: V gene, J gene, clone size, D gene, CDR3 protein, CDR3 DNA. The D gene is left open where the match is weak. Some rows mark clone size as missing; the rest say once, few, many or name a class of expanded clone.

TRBV27	TRBJ1-1	-	-	CASSLKTGLTKAFF	TGTGCCAGCAGTCTAAAGACAGGACTCACAAAAGCTTTCTTT
TRBV20-1	TRBJ2-2	-	-	CSARLHEGWDGELFF	TGCAGTGCTCGTCTCCATGAAGGGTGGGACGGGGAGCTGTTTTTT
TRBV5-4	TRBJ1-5	few	-	CASSLPTRAQPQHF	TGTGCCAGCAGCTTGCCGACAAGGGCTCAGCCCCAGCATTTT
TRBV12-3/TRBV12-4	TRBJ2-1	-	TRBD2	CASSFSGLAGAYEQFF	TGTGCCAGCAGTTTCTCGGGACTAGCGGGAGCATATGAGCAGTTCTTC
TRBV24-1	TRBJ2-3	many	-	CATSGTGSTDTQYF	TGTGCCACCAGTGGGACGGGTAGCACAGATACGCAGTATTTT
TRBV18	TRBJ2-5	few	-	CASSPGWYQETQYF	TGTGCCAGCTCACCGGGCTGGTACCAAGAGACCCAGTACTTC
TRBV12-3/TRBV12-4	TRBJ2-2	few	TRBD1	CASSYHRGLNTGELFF	TGTGCCAGCTCTTACCACAGGGGGTTGAACACCGGGGAGCTGTTTTTT
TRBV5-1	TRBJ2-7	few	TRBD2	CASSRPETSGYEQYF	TGCGCCAGCAGCCGACCCGAGACTAGCGGCTACGAGCAGTACTTC
TRBV2	TRBJ1-6	-	TRBD1	CASIQGAEKPLHF	TGTGCCAGCATACAGGGGGCGGAGAAACCCCTCCACTTT
TRBV4-1	TRBJ2-5	few	-	CASSQAIPSVDQETQYF	TGCGCCAGCAGCCAAGCGATCCCCAGCGTTGACCAAGAGACCCAGTACTTC
TRBV9	TRBJ2-7	few	TRBD2	CASTPSGLAGSSEQYF	TGTGCCAGCACCCCCTCGGGACTAGCGGGTTCTAGCGAGCAGTACTTC
TRBV24-1	TRBJ2-1	-	-	CAIRAGLSSSYNEQFF	TGTGCCATCAGGGCGGGTTTGAGTAGCTCCTACAATGAGCAGTTCTTC
TRBV7-6	TRBJ2-3	few	TRBD2	CASSLGGGSSADTQYF	TGTGCCAGCAGCTTAGGCGGCGGGAGTTCTGCGGATACGCAGTATTTT
TRBV20-1	TRBJ2-1	-	TRBD2	CCARVAPGLAGSYNEQFF	TGCTGTGCTAGAGTCGCACCAGGACTAGCTGGCTCCTACAATGAGCAGTTCTTC
TRBV11-3	TRBJ2-1	-	-	CASSLGVVSSYNEQFF	TGTGCCAGCAGCTTAGGGGTGGTCAGCTCCTACAATGAGCAGTTCTTC
TRBV12-3/TRBV12-4	TRBJ1-1	many	-	CASSFGPGEAFF	-
TRBV5-1	TRBJ2-1	few	TRBD1	CASSRGGTRTGLNEQFF	TGCGCCAGCAGCCGAGGAGGGACGAGGACAGGGTTAAATGAGCAGTTCTTC
TRBV12-3/TRBV12-4	TRBJ2-3	many	TRBD2	CASSSSGSTQYF	TGTGCCAGCAGCTCAAGCGGGAGTACGCAGTATTTT
TRBV5-1	TRBJ2-2	many	TRBD2	CASHKRENTGELFF	TGCGCCAGCCACAAGCGGGAGAACACCGGGGAGCTGTTTTTT
TRBV12-3/TRBV12-4	TRBJ2-1	-	-	CASSPPDGSYNEQFF	TGTGCCAGCAGTCCCCCGGATGGGTCCTACAATGAGCAGTTCTTC
TRBV5-1	TRBJ2-7	few	-	CASSWGAGEQYF	TGCGCCAGCAGCTGGGGCGCGGGCGAGCAGTACTTC
TRBV29-1	TRBJ2-5	many	-	CSVEDRAGQETQYF	TGCAGCGTTGAAGATCGGGCAGGACAAGAGACCCAGTACTTC
TRBV27	TRBJ2-7	few	-	CASGGRPISYEQYF	TGTGCCAGCGGGGGGAGGCCAATTTCCTACGAGCAGTACTTC
TRBV15	TRBJ2-3	few	TRBD2	CATSRDRSGSPTDTQYF	TGTGCCACCAGCAGAGATCGCAGCGGGAGTCCGACAGATACGCAGTATTTT
TRBV19	TRBJ1-4	few	-	CASSHKQGPNEKLFF	TGTGCCAGTAGTCACAAACAGGGACCTAATGAAAAACTGTTTTTT
TRBV5-6	TRBJ2-7	few	-	CASSLSSLYEQYF	TGTGCCAGCAGCTTGAGTAGCTTGTACGAGCAGTACTTC
TRBV13	TRBJ2-7	many	TRBD2	CASSTRGGIAQYF	TGTGCCAGCAGCACCCGCGGGGGAATAGCGCAATACTTC
TRBV3-1	TRBJ2-5	-	-	CASSQDPRDQETQYF	TGTGCCAGCAGCCAAGATCCCCGGGACCAAGAGACCCAGTACTTC
TRBV7-9	TRBJ1-2	few	-	CASSLEPQVRSLYGYTF	TGTGCCAGCAGCTTAGAACCACAGGTTAGGTCCCTCTATGGCTACACCTTC
TRBV5-1	TRBJ1-2	few	-	CASSRGGTNYGYTF	TGCGCCAGCAGCCGAGGGGGTACTAACTATGGCTACACCTTC
TRBV6-5	TRBJ2-7	-	-	CASSYAVSSGTIAYEQYF	TGTGCCAGCAGTTACGCCGTCTCATCCGGGACAATTGCCTACGAGCAGTACTTC